This T cell receptor (beta chain) was identified during a study of cytomegalovirus exposure and HLA in healthy donors (TCRdb year 2017). General notes on the study: An earlier analysis of 587 of the donors reported about 260 Gb of sequence data and around 100 million unique TCR beta sequences obtained from roughly 180 million T cells. An early release covering just under 650 HLA-typed donors comprised approximately 290 gigabases of sequencing data and tens of millions of unique TCR sequences. Of the approximately 400 genotyped donors, about 80% fell in the genetic ancestry cluster associated with self-reported Caucasian donors. The study aimed to test whether cataloging public T cell receptors could reveal signatures of past pathogen exposure. The study profiled the T cell repertoires of 500 to 800 subjects by immunosequencing and related them to cytomegalovirus serostatus. Besides the first cohort of 666 subjects, a separate validation cohort made up of over 95 different subjects was used. To predict cytomegalovirus infection status, the study combined high-throughput TCR immunosequencing, statistical association of individual TCRs with disease status, and machine learning. A later analysis re-analyzed previously published TCR beta repertoires from 666 donors and added high-resolution HLA genotyping to study TCR occurrence patterns. The later analysis used no new phenotypic data to find candidate immune exposures, relying instead on TCR beta sequences and their occurrence across donors. In an earlier analysis of about 590 of the donors, high-throughput TCR beta sequencing was used to judge whether each TCR beta V gene segment behaved as functional or pseudogenic. Donor age, sex, ethnicity and CMV serostatus were compiled alongside the repertoire data. In a later genetic analysis, genome-wide SNP genotypes for about three fifths of the roughly 670 donors were used, and that subset was treated as a discovery cohort. All discovery cohort repertoires had been generated using a single sequencing platform. Both class I and class II loci were covered by HLA typing, at four-digit resolution. Typing coverage differed by locus: A, B, C, DRB1 and DQB1 were typed in roughly 620-630 donors, DQA1 in 500 to 550, DPA1 in roughly 590, and DPB1 in around 490. Several DR-DQ haplotypes were treated as single units for association and clustering because of strong linkage in the cohort. Across some 400 genotyped donors of the cohort, an average of approximately 240,000 unique TCR beta nucleotide sequences per donor were sequenced, and roughly a sixth of those sequences were non-productive.

Results the study describes overall, beyond this receptor: CMV serostatus was the only immune exposure information available for the cohort. A later analysis associated about 16,000 TCR beta sequences with specific HLA alleles at a false discovery rate of 0.05. Only TCR beta chains were sequenced in this cohort, and the absence of alpha or paired-chain data limited detectable features. An earlier analysis of 587 of the donors showed that most TCR beta V segments appeared in productive rearrangements either about 87% or about 30% of the time, which broadly matched IMGT annotations. According to a later analysis, most CMV-associated TCR beta chains appeared to be HLA-restricted, and the HLA associations seemed to be driven largely by CMV exposure. A cluster of highly shared sequence variants was judged likely to represent a technical artifact of the sequencing pipeline. A further reported finding was that TCR beta sequences accurately predicted the HLA-A and HLA-B alleles for most subjects in the first cohort. According to a later analysis, TCR association rates differed among HLA loci, with DRB1 alleles showing the most associated TCRs and HLA-C alleles showing the fewest. A later analysis found that HLA-associated TCR beta chains were more clonally expanded and had lower generation probabilities than equally common non-associated chains. In vitro tests confirmed that a few of the cytomegalovirus-associated TCR beta chains recognize cytomegalovirus antigens. The classifier was reported to diagnose cytomegalovirus status with high specificity and sensitivity in both the original cohort and the validation cohort. It was suggested by the authors that the approach could potentially be generalized to other disease states and immunological phenotypes. Roughly uniform sequencing depth across donors was assumed in presence/absence analyses, although this assumption may not hold. Linkage disequilibrium might explain the correlated functional status among segregating V segments, but an unknown experimental factor could not be ruled out. In a later genetic analysis, a missense DCLRE1C variant was associated with V-gene and J-gene trimming of TCR beta chains, and the association was replicated in an independent cohort. The earlier analysis of some 540 of the donors excluded approximately 17 rarely observed V segments, including chromosome 9 orphons, because counts were too low. The study gave a list of 150 to 200 TCR beta chains associated with cytomegalovirus. Several of the top co-occurrence clusters appeared to be linked to parvovirus B19, influenza, CMV and Epstein-Barr virus, according to a later analysis. When HLA alleles, especially DR and DQ, strongly co-occurred, TCR associations were difficult to assign to individual alleles. Across donors, most TCR sequences were observed very rarely, whereas some public TCRs were present in many individuals. Because HLA typing was missing for some donors at each locus, association tests included only the typed subset. In a later genetic analysis, fewer N-insertions in productive TCRs were reported among donors in an Asian-associated ancestry cluster than the roughly 640-donor mean.

This clone was observed a handful of times. The antigen it recognizes is unknown. No quality values exist for individual bases; no much larger clone is one base distant. The cohort comprised approximately 700 healthy bone marrow donors. All cohort members were sampled while nominally healthy, although unrecorded immune exposures were likely present. The donor was CMV seropositive and belonged to the group of 250 to 300 seropositive cohort members. Each donor provided a peripheral blood sample, and peripheral blood mononuclear cells were used for TCR beta sequencing. Genomic DNA was extracted from the blood cell samples with the Qiagen DNeasy Blood Extraction Kit. Receptor libraries were prepared by the immunoSEQ multiplex PCR assay. For the multiplex PCR, a mixture combining 60 forward primers for TCR Vbeta segments and 13 reverse primers for TCR Jbeta segments was used. Amplification of the CDR3 region of rearranged TCR beta genes was performed with a multiplex PCR assay on genomic DNA. The amplified TCR beta libraries were sequenced on the Illumina HiSeq System as 87-base-pair reads. The source study handled its data this way. A later analysis tallied 80 million to 95 million unique TCR beta chains across the 550 to 850 repertoires, and about 12 million of those chains were shared by two or more donors. A nearest-neighbor algorithm error-corrected the raw reads and collapsed the reads into unique sequences, merging closely related sequences to remove PCR and sequencing errors. To assign V, D and J gene segments, CDR3 sequences were aligned to IMGT reference sequences. Each retained sequence needed at least a six-nucleotide match to both a V gene segment and a J gene segment. Rearrangements were called productive when the CDR3 lacked stop codons and stayed in frame with V and J; all others were non-productive. Following IMGT convention, CDR3 was defined as the stretch from the second conserved V-encoded cysteine up to the conserved J-encoded phenylalanine. The earlier analysis of roughly 590 of the donors excluded any sequence lacking an unambiguous match to a single V gene segment. An earlier analysis of 450 to 650 of the donors called V segments functional above 56.7% productive rearrangements and segregating when the between-donor standard deviation exceeded 5%. A statistical classification framework was developed to diagnose cytomegalovirus status using the catalog of TCR beta chain sequences. In a later analysis, V and J genes were assigned by comparing TCR nucleotide sequences against IMGT/GENE-DB human TR gene sequences. In a later analysis, CDR3 sequences and most-parsimonious VDJ recombination scenarios were assigned using the TCRdist pipeline. In a later analysis, each TCR beta chain was defined by its CDR3 amino acid sequence together with its V-gene family, and reads without a unique V-gene family were excluded. To address suspected cross-contamination and a sequencing artifact, a later analysis removed 550 to 750 highly shared, low-generation-probability nucleotide sequences. A later analysis calculated a clonal expansion index for each public chain from normalized within-repertoire ranks of inferred template counts. A later analysis computed generation probabilities with a VDJ recombination model fitted to out-of-frame rearrangements, and checked the results against IGoR. A later analysis scored TCR-TCR, TCR-HLA and TCR-CMV co-occurrence with hypergeometric tests, applying a repertoire-size bias correction to TCR pairs. False discovery rates were estimated in a later analysis by permuting HLA or CMV assignments 20 times. A later analysis grouped co-occurring TCRs with DBSCAN, adding TCRdist sequence similarity when clustering within HLA-allele-positive subsets. For co-occurrence clustering, repertoires with fewer than 30,000 or more than 120,000 public chains were excluded, along with a handful of repertoires with anomalous nucleotide sharing. The clones in this table, taken by TCRdb from immuneACCESS, are in-frame only. Not every clone is retained; where verified, under half of the shortfall comes from an unresolved V gene, and the cause of the rest is unknown. Clone size and V and J calls were adopted from that table, with D and trimming inferred from the DNA. This sample lists 150,000 to 180,000 clones; less than 85% were detected once. The leading ten clones occupy under 8.5% of the sample.

The TCR originated in a woman in her forties or fifties in good health and CMV-seropositive. Sequenced sample: PBMCs.

The CDR3 region reads CATSRGGEGQPQHF. The DNA is as follows: TGTGCCACCAGCAGGGGGGGGGAGGGACAGCCCCAGCATTTT. The chain is assembled from TRBV15 and TRBJ1-5; TRBD1 could be the D gene, as 5 bases match. The trim is 3 bases for V and 7 bases for J, with a gap of 13 bases between the germline ends. Taken from the germline V gene (reference sequence), the CDR1 and CDR2 loops are LNHNV and YYDKDF. The CDR3 holds 14 amino acids from the cysteine to the phenylalanine. Solely the CDR3 DNA is kept, with 42 bases framed from the first base.